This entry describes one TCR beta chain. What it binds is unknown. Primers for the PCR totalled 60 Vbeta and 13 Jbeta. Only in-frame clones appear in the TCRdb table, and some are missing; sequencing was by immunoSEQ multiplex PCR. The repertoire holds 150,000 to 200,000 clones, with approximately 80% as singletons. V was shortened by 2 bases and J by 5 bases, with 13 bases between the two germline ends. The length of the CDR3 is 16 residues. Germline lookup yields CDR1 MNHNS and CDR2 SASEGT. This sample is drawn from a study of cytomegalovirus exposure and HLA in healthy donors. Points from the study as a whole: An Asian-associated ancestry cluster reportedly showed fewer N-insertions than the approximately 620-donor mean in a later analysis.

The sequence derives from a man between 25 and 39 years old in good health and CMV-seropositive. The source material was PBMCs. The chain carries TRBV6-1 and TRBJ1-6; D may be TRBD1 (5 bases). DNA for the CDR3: TGTGCCAGCAGTGAAAGGCCAGGGCAAAATAATTCACCCCTCCACTTT. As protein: CASSERPGQNNSPLHF.